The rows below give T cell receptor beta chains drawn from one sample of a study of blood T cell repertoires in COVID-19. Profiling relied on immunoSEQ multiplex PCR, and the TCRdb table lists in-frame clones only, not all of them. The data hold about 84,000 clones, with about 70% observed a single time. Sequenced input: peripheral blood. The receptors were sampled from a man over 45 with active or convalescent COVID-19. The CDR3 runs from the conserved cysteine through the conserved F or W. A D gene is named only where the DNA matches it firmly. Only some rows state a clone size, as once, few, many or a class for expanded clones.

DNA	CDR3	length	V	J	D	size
TGTGCCAGCAGTCTTAGCGGGGATGGCTACAATGAGCAGTTCTTC	CASSLSGDGYNEQFF	15	TRBV7-3	TRBJ2-1	TRBD2	NA
TGCGCCAGCAGCCAGGGACAGAGGTTTCCCGGGGAGCTGTTTTTT	CASSQGQRFPGELFF	15	TRBV4-1	TRBJ2-2	TRBD1	once
TGTGCCAGCAGTGAGCTCAGGGTTGGAAAACAGCCCCAGCATTTT	CASSELRVGKQPQHF	15	TRBV2	TRBJ1-5	NA	NA
TGTGCCTGGGGAGCGGGTGGCGAGCAGTACTTC	CAWGAGGEQYF	11	TRBV30	TRBJ2-7	NA	NA
TGTGCCACCAGTGATTCTAAGGGGTCCTACTACAATGAGCAGTTCTTC	CATSDSKGSYYNEQFF	16	TRBV24-1	TRBJ2-1	NA	NA
TGTGCCAGCAGCCAAGGACAGGCAAGATCTTACACCGGGGAGCTGTTTTTT	CASSQGQARSYTGELFF	17	TRBV14	TRBJ2-2	NA	NA
TGTGCCAGCACTAGGACTAGCGGGGGGCAAGATACGCAGTATTTT	CASTRTSGGQDTQYF	15	TRBV13	TRBJ2-3	TRBD2	NA
TGCGCCAGCGGCCAGTCGGGGACAGGGACCACTGAAGCTTTCTTT	CASGQSGTGTTEAFF	15	TRBV5-1	TRBJ1-1	TRBD1	NA
TGCGCCAGCAGCCAAGTGACGGGCTCTGGAAACACCATATATTTT	CASSQVTGSGNTIYF	15	TRBV4-3	TRBJ1-3	NA	NA
TGTGCCAGCAGCCCCCCTCTGAGGGAGACCCAGTACTTC	CASSPPLRETQYF	13	TRBV7-9	TRBJ2-5	NA	NA
TGTGCCATCAGTGAGTCGGCTTTGAACACTGAAGCTTTCTTT	CAISESALNTEAFF	14	TRBV10-3	TRBJ1-1	NA	NA
TGTGCCGCCAGGGGTACTGAAGCTTTCTTT	CAARGTEAFF	10	TRBV10-3	TRBJ1-1	NA	NA
TGTGCTAGTGGTTTGGTACGGGGGGATACGCAGTATTTT	CASGLVRGDTQYF	13	TRBV12-5	TRBJ2-3	NA	NA
TGTGCCAGCTCCCGTCCGCCCGGCGAGCAGTACTTC	CASSRPPGEQYF	12	TRBV12-3/TRBV12-4	TRBJ2-7	NA	NA
TGTGCCAGCAGCTATGGGCACTCCTACGAGCAGTACTTC	CASSYGHSYEQYF	13	TRBV11-3	TRBJ2-7	NA	NA
TGTGCCAGCAGCTTAGGGAGGGTAGGCACCGGGGAGCTGTTTTTT	CASSLGRVGTGELFF	15	TRBV11-2	TRBJ2-2	NA	NA
TGTGCCAGCAGTCCTGGAGCAGCCAAAAACATTCAGTACTTC	CASSPGAAKNIQYF	14	TRBV6-5	TRBJ2-4	NA	NA
TGTGCCTGGAGTGTAAGTGGTGTCGGGTTCTCCTACGAGCAGTACTTC	CAWSVSGVGFSYEQYF	16	TRBV30	TRBJ2-7	NA	NA
TGTGCCAGCAGTGATGTGGGACAGGCCACTTGGTATGGCTACACCTTC	CASSDVGQATWYGYTF	16	TRBV6-1	TRBJ1-2	TRBD1	many
TGTGCCAGTAGAAGGGGAAGGACCGGGGAGCTGTTTTTT	CASRRGRTGELFF	13	TRBV19	TRBJ2-2	NA	NA
TGTGCCAGCAGTCGCCCCCCGACAGGGTGGTCTGAAAAACTGTTTTTT	CASSRPPTGWSEKLFF	16	TRBV6-2/TRBV6-3	TRBJ1-4	TRBD1	once
TGCGCCAGCAGCCAAGATTACGGCGGGACCTACGAGCAGTACTTC	CASSQDYGGTYEQYF	15	TRBV4-3	TRBJ2-7	NA	NA
TGCGCCAGCAGCCAAGGCCGGAGGACTAGCGGGGGGGATACGCAGTATTTT	CASSQGRRTSGGDTQYF	17	TRBV4-3	TRBJ2-3	TRBD2	NA
TGTGCCAGCAGCTCCAATACAGGCCGGGCTGCGGATACGCAGTATTTT	CASSSNTGRAADTQYF	16	TRBV5-4	TRBJ2-3	NA	NA
TGTGCCAGTTCCAGGGGGGCGTACGAGCAGTACTTC	CASSRGAYEQYF	12	TRBV28	TRBJ2-7	NA	NA
TGCAGCGTTATTAGTGACACGAACACTGAAGCTTTCTTT	CSVISDTNTEAFF	13	TRBV29-1	TRBJ1-1	NA	NA
TGTGCCTGGAGCGAGGGACCTGCCGGGGGTGGCTACACCTTC	CAWSEGPAGGGYTF	14	TRBV30	TRBJ1-2	NA	NA
TGTGCCATCAAGGGGGGGAGCTCCTACAATGAGCAGTTCTTC	CAIKGGSSYNEQFF	14	TRBV10-3	TRBJ2-1	NA	NA
TGTGCCAGCAGCTGGACAGGGGGTAGCACAGATACGCAGTATTTT	CASSWTGGSTDTQYF	15	TRBV5-4	TRBJ2-3	TRBD1	NA
TGCAGCACCCGACAGGGGGGGAGCACTGAAGCTTTCTTT	CSTRQGGSTEAFF	13	TRBV29-1	TRBJ1-1	TRBD1	few
TGCGCCAGCAGCCAAGTTAATATTCTTTCCTACAATGAGCAGTTCTTC	CASSQVNILSYNEQFF	16	TRBV4-1	TRBJ2-1	NA	few
TGTGCCAGCAGTGGTTTAGCGGGGGCCGCAGATACGCAGTATTTT	CASSGLAGAADTQYF	15	TRBV2	TRBJ2-3	TRBD2	NA
TGTGCCAGCATCCTCGGGACAGGGGGCGTCGTCACTGAAGCTTTCTTT	CASILGTGGVVTEAFF	16	TRBV7-9	TRBJ1-1	TRBD1	NA
TGTGCCTGGAGAAAGCGACTCCCCCAGGGTGAGCAGTTCTTC	CAWRKRLPQGEQFF	14	TRBV30	TRBJ2-1	NA	many
TGTGCCAGCAGCTTAGCTGGGACTAGCCGGTCTGAGCAGTTCTTC	CASSLAGTSRSEQFF	15	TRBV7-2	TRBJ2-1	TRBD2	few
TGTGCCACCAGTGATTTCCAAGGACAGGTACAGAGGCAGTTCTTC	CATSDFQGQVQRQFF	15	TRBV24-1	TRBJ2-1	TRBD1	once
TGTGCCAGCAGTGCCGGGACTAGCGGGGGGATAAGGGCAGATACGCAGTATTTT	CASSAGTSGGIRADTQYF	18	TRBV2	TRBJ2-3	TRBD2	few
TGTGCCAGCACTCGGACTATCTATGGCTACACCTTC	CASTRTIYGYTF	12	TRBV12-3/TRBV12-4	TRBJ1-2	NA	NA
TGTGCCAGCAGTTACTCCCAGGGAGGTGGCTACACCTTC	CASSYSQGGGYTF	13	TRBV6-2/TRBV6-3	TRBJ1-2	NA	many
TGTGCCAGCAGCTTAGGGCTAGCGGGGGGGGAGAATGAGCAGTTCTTC	CASSLGLAGGENEQFF	16	TRBV7-2	TRBJ2-1	TRBD2	NA
TGTGCCAGTCGACCCCAGGGGGCGCGAACCGGGGAGCTGTTTTTT	CASRPQGARTGELFF	15	TRBV19	TRBJ2-2	TRBD1	NA
TGTGCCAGTCCCCTCATCGGGACAGGGGGCCGGGACACTGAAGCTTTCTTT	CASPLIGTGGRDTEAFF	17	TRBV2	TRBJ1-1	TRBD1	NA
TGTGCCAGCAGTGCCCAGCGGGGGGCCTCCTACGAGCAGTACTTC	CASSAQRGASYEQYF	15	TRBV7-2	TRBJ2-7	TRBD2	NA
TGTGCCAGCATGGACAGGGGGAATCGCAATCAGCCCCAGCATTTT	CASMDRGNRNQPQHF	15	TRBV2	TRBJ1-5	TRBD1	NA
TGTGCCAGCAGCTTAGCGCTCGGACAGGTGTATGGCTACACCTTC	CASSLALGQVYGYTF	15	TRBV7-6	TRBJ1-2	TRBD1	NA
TGTGCCAGCAGTCCCACCGGGACTTCGAACACCGGGGAGCTGTTTTTT	CASSPTGTSNTGELFF	16	TRBV6-2/TRBV6-3	TRBJ2-2	NA	NA
TGTGCCAGCTCACCAGCTAGCGGGGGGAACTACGAGCAGTACTTC	CASSPASGGNYEQYF	15	TRBV18	TRBJ2-7	TRBD2	NA
TGTGCCAGCTCACCACCTCGGGGGGCTCCCTATGGCTACACCTTC	CASSPPRGAPYGYTF	15	TRBV18	TRBJ1-2	NA	NA
TGTGCCATCAGTGACCCTGTACGCGGAGGGGAAGAGACCCAGTACTTC	CAISDPVRGGEETQYF	16	TRBV10-3	TRBJ2-5	NA	NA
TGTGCCAGTAGAACCCGGGGACAGGAAAGAAACACCATATATTTT	CASRTRGQERNTIYF	15	TRBV19	TRBJ1-3	TRBD1	few
TGTGCCAGCGGCAGGGGGCCCCAAGAGACCCAGTACTTC	CASGRGPQETQYF	13	TRBV7-3	TRBJ2-5	TRBD1	NA
TGTGCCAGCAGTGACGTTGCGGGGGAGGAGACCCAGTACTTC	CASSDVAGEETQYF	14	TRBV6-4	TRBJ2-5	TRBD2	NA
TGTGCCAGCAGCTTAGTGGGGGGGCCACAAGAGACCCAGTACTTC	CASSLVGGPQETQYF	15	TRBV7-2	TRBJ2-5	NA	NA
TGCGCCAGCAGCCAAGACGTGGACAGGTCCTACGAGCAGTACTTC	CASSQDVDRSYEQYF	15	TRBV4-3	TRBJ2-7	TRBD1	NA